These 16 T cell receptor beta chains share one sample of origin, sequenced in a study of T cells expressing NK-cell markers (dated by TCRdb to 2018 to 2020). The method behind the library was 5' RACE. These reads were obtained on an Illumina HiSeq 2000. TCRdb reprocessed the reads and lists each CDR3 protein sequence as a single entry, with no DNA. The sample's table lists a count of 300,000 to 450,000 distinct CDR3 sequences. The ten largest clones take up about 5.2% of the sample. The specimen sequenced was blood T cells: a sorted CD56 or NKG2C T cell subset, CD4+ or CD8+ T cells, or bulk PBMC T cells (not recorded which). The source is a man aged 18-75 years in good health.

The chain recombines TRBV5-1 with TRBJ2-7. Germline values: CDR1 SGHRS, CDR2 YFSETQ. The CDR3 extends over 14 amino acids. The CDR3 sequence: CASSLDSRRDEQYF.

The rearrangement links TRBV3-1 to TRBJ2-3. The CDR3 spans 17 residues. The germline gives CDR1 LGHDT, CDR2 YNNKEL (reference sequence). The CDR3 here is CASSQGGSTSPADTQYF.

The chain joins TRBV12-3 or TRBV12-4 to TRBJ2-5; the D gene TCRdb calls, TRBD1, cannot be checked with no DNA. The CDR3 sequence is 13 residues long. CDR3 region: CASRGGSRETQYF.

The rearrangement joins TRBV7-8 to TRBJ2-2; TCRdb reports TRBD2, a call that lacks DNA to check it against. The germline V gene encodes CDR1 SGHVS and CDR2 FQNEAQ. The CDR3 runs 13 residues. CDR3 residues: CASKRGNTGELFF.

The chain has TRBV19 and TRBJ2-7; TCRdb proposes TRBD1, but this gene call is untestable without DNA. Germline assignment: CDR1 LNHDA and CDR2 SQIVND (reference sequence). This CDR3 is built from 18 residues. The CDR3 reads CASSIRVNRGPQAYEQYF.

V usage is TRBV29-1 and J usage is TRBJ2-5. Germline CDR1 and CDR2: SQVTM and ANQGSEA. The CDR3 has 14 amino acids. CDR3 sequence reads: CSVDLFRRRETQYF.

The rearrangement joins TRBV12-3 or TRBV12-4 to TRBJ1-2; TCRdb lists TRBD1, though no DNA is available to test this call. The CDR3 runs 15 residues. CDR3: CASSSVGGLGYGYTF.

The rearrangement joins TRBV12-3 or TRBV12-4 to TRBJ1-2; TCRdb's assignment of TRBD1 cannot be checked, as there is no DNA. This CDR3 has 20 residues. This chain's CDR3 is CASSFDWAPTPGQLEYGYTF.

The chain combines TRBV20-1 with TRBJ1-5. The germline gives CDR1 DFQATT, CDR2 SNEGSKA (reference sequence). The CDR3 spans 14 residues. The CDR3 is CSVLSGIINQPQHF.

The CDR3 sequence is CAWRNTGLGANVLTF. The gene calls are TRBV30 and TRBJ2-6; the D call of TRBD1 rests on TCRdb alone, since no DNA is present to check it. The CDR3 sequence is 15 residues long. Germline-derived CDR1 and CDR2 are GTSNPN and SVGIG (reference sequence).

The chain recombines TRBV7-2 with TRBJ1-1. The CDR3 has 15 residues. In germline, CDR1 is SGHTA, CDR2 FQGNSA. The CDR3 here is CASSSAPDVYTEAFF.

This chain joins TRBV29-1 and TRBJ2-5; TCRdb names TRBD1, which stays unverified in the absence of DNA. The germline CDR1 and CDR2 sequences are SQVTM and ANQGSEA. The CDR3 length is 17 residues. The CDR3: CSVAKVPQGFPQETQYF.

The chain has TRBV2 and TRBJ2-1; the D gene TCRdb calls, TRBD2, cannot be checked with no DNA. The germline gives CDR1 SNHLY, CDR2 FYNNEI. This CDR3 region has 14 residues. The CDR3 protein is CASVIGLQYNEQFF.

This chain links TRBV7-2 with TRBJ1-2. Germline CDR1 SGHTA, CDR2 FQGNSA. This CDR3 contains 14 residues. The CDR3 spells CASSLAGTSRGYTF.

The chain carries TRBV7-9 and TRBJ1-1; TCRdb outputs TRBD1, but without DNA this stays unchecked. Germline CDR1 reads SEHNR; CDR2 reads FQNEAQ (reference sequence). The length of the CDR3 is 15 residues. This CDR3 is CASSPRQARNTEAFF.

The rearrangement joins TRBV27 to TRBJ1-6; without DNA, the TCRdb call of TRBD1 cannot be checked. In germline, CDR1 is MNHEY, CDR2 SMNVEV (reference sequence). The CDR3 length is 18 residues. CDR3 sequence reads: CASSLRTGGAWVNSPLHF.